This entry features one T cell receptor beta chain sequence. The sample comes from a study of blood T cells in healthy people across ages. The trim removed 0 bases at V and 8 bases at J, leaving 9 bases unmatched. CDR1 is DFQATT and CDR2 is SNEGSKA in the germline V gene (reference sequence). This CDR3 is built from 16 residues. Primers used in a second PCR of roughly 7 to 12 cycles were a sample-barcoded 5' primer and a J-beta primer mix. TCRdb re-analysed the 5' RACE reads in MiXCR, keeping a single row per CDR3 protein. The table has around 780,000 distinct CDR3 sequences, about 56% seen once. Sequences were obtained from blood. The sequence was collected from a middle-aged man in good health. The V call is TRBV20-1, the J call TRBJ1-6; the match to TRBD1 covers 8 bases. The CDR3 bases are TGCAGTGCTAGAGATGCCGGCAGGGGGCTTGATTCACCCCTCCACTTT. It is translated as CSARDAGRGLDSPLHF.